The present TCR beta chain was sequenced within a study of low-dose radiotherapy and immunotherapy resistance in tumors. As for the study in general: With 1 Gy per fraction every two weeks, Cohort 2 accumulated 13 Gy across 26 weeks. With cycle 1 day 1 as the start, patients took oral aspirin 300 mg daily for four cycles.

Both TCRalpha and TCRbeta chains were reverse transcribed with V-gene-specific primers. Over approximately 20 PCR cycles, TCRs were amplified from a constant-region primer and V-primer adapter. Isolated mRNA underwent amplification via in vitro transcription. TCRdb re-analysed the reads in MiXCR, keeping a single row per CDR3 protein. The table has 55,000 to 70,000 distinct CDR3 sequences, less than 25% seen once; the top ten hold approximately 5.3%. In this sample, this clonotype turned up many times. The CDR3 sequence is 14 residues long. Per germline, CDR1 SGHNT and CDR2 YYREEE (reference sequence). V shed 0 bases and J shed 5 bases, with 11 bases lying between them. Stated time point: before trial treatment.

The chain employs TRBV5-4 and TRBJ2-5, with D uncertain. The sample in question was PBMCs, obtained before treatment. The sequence was collected from a male donor with prostate cancer. The CDR3 DNA is TGTGCCAGCAGCTTGGGGCCCAATAAGGAGACCCAGTACTTC. It specifies CASSLGPNKETQYF. Complete variable domain (other parts from reference TRBV5-4 and TRBJ2-5): ETGVTQSPTHLIKTRGQQVTLRCSSQSGHNTVSWYQQALGQGPQFIFQYYREEENGRGNFPPRFSGLQFPNYSSELNVNALELDDSALYLCASSLGPNKETQYFGPGTRLLVL.